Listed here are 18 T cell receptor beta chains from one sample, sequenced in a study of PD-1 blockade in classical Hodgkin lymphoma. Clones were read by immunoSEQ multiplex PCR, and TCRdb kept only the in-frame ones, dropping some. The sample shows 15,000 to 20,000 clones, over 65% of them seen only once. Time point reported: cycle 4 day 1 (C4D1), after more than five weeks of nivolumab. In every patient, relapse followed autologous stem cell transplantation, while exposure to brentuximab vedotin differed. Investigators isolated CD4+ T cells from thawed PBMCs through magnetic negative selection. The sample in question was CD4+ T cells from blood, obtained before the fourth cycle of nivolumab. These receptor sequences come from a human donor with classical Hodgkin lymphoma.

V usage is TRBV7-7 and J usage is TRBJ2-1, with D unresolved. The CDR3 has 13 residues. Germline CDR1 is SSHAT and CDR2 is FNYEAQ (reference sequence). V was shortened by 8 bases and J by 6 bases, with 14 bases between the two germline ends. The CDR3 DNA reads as TGTGCCAGCGGTCACTCCGGATCCAATGAGCAGTTCTTC. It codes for CASGHSGSNEQFF.

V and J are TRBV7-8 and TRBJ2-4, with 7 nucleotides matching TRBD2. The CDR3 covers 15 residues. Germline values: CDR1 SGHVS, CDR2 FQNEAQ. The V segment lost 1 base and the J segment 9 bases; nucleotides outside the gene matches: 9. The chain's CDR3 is CASSLGRTRYGIQYF. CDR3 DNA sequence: TGTGCCAGCAGCTTAGGTCGGACTAGGTACGGCATTCAGTACTTC.

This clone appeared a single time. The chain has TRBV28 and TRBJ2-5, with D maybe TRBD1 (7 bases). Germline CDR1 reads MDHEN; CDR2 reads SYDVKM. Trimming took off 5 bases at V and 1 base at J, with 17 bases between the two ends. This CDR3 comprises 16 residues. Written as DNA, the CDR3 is TGTGCCAGCAGTGCCCAGGGGGTGGGACTCCAAGAGACCCAGTACTTC. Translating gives CASSAQGVGLQETQYF.

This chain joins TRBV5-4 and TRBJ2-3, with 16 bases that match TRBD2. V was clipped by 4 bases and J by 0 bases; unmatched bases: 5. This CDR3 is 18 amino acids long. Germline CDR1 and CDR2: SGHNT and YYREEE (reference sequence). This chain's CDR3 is CASSAGLAGGMSTDTQYF. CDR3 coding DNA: TGTGCCAGCAGCGCGGGACTAGCGGGAGGGATGAGCACAGATACGCAGTATTTT. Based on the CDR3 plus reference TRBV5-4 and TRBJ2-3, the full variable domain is ETGVTQSPTHLIKTRGQQVTLRCSSQSGHNTVSWYQQALGQGPQFIFQYYREEENGRGNFPPRFSGLQFPNYSSELNVNALELDDSALYLCASSAGLAGGMSTDTQYFGPGTRLTVL.

The DNA of the CDR3 is TGCGCCAGCAGCGTGGGGGCCCCCACTGAAGCTTTCTTT. Protein: CASSVGAPTEAFF. This chain uses TRBV5-1 with TRBJ1-1; TRBD1 is a possible D gene (6 bases). Trimming cost V 4 bases and J 4 bases, with 11 bases left between them. CDR3 length: 13 amino acids. Germline-derived CDR1 and CDR2 are SGHRS and YFSETQ.

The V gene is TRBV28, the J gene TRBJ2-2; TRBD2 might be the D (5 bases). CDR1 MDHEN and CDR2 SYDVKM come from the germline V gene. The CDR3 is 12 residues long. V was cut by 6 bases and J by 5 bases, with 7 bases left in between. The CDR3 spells CASRGGTGELFF. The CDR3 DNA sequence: TGTGCCAGCAGGGGCGGGACCGGGGAGCTGTTTTTT. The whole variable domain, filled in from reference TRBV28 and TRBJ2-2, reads DVKVTQSSRYLVKRTGEKVFLECVQDMDHENMFWYRQDPGLGLRLIYFSYDVKMKEKGDIPEGYSVSREKKERFSLILESASTNQTSMYLCASRGGTGELFFGEGSRLTVL.

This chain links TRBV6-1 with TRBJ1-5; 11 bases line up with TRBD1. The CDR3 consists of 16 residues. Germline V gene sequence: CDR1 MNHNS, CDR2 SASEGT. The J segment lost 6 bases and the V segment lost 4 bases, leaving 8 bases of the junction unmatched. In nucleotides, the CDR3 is TGTGCCAGCAGTGTAGGGACAGGGGGTTTGGGTCAGCCCCAGCATTTT. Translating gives CASSVGTGGLGQPQHF.

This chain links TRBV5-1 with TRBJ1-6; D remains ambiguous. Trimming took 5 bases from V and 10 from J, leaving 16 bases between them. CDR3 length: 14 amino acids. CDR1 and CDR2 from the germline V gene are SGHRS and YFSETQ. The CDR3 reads CASRSDLSTSPLHF. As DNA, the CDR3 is TGCGCCAGCAGGTCGGACCTTTCAACATCACCCCTCCACTTT.

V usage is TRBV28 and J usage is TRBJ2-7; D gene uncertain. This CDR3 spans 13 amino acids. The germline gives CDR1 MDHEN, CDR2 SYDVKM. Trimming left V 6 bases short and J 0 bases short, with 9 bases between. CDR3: CASRPTVSYEQYF. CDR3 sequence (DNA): TGTGCCAGCAGGCCTACCGTCTCCTACGAGCAGTACTTC.

This CDR3 reads CASSQRSGQAVNEKLFF. The CDR3 bases are TGCGCCAGCAGCCAAAGGTCAGGACAGGCTGTTAATGAAAAACTGTTTTTT. The chain combines TRBV4-1 with TRBJ1-4; 7 positions agree with TRBD1. CDR3 length: 17 residues. V trimming: 2 bases; J trimming: 4 bases; junction bases outside the gene matches: 10. CDR1 is MGHRA, CDR2 YSYEKL, per germline.

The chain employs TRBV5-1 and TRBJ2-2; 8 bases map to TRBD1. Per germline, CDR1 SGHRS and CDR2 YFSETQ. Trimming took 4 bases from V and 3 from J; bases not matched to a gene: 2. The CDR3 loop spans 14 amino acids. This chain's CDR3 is CASSQGAYTGELFF. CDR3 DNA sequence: TGCGCCAGCAGCCAGGGGGCCTACACCGGGGAGCTGTTTTTT.

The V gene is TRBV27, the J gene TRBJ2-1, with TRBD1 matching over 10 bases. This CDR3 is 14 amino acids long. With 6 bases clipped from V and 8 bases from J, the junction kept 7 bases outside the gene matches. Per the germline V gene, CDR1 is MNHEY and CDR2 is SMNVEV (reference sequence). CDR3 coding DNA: TGTGCCAGCAGGGGACAGGGGAAAAACTATGAGCAGTTCTTC. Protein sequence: CASRGQGKNYEQFF.

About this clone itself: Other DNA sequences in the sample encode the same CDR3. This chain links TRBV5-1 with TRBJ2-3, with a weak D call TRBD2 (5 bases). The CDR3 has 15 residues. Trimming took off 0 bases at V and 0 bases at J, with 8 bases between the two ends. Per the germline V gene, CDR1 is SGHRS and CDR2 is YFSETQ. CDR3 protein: CASSLDPGSTDTQYF. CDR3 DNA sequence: TGCGCCAGCAGCTTGGATCCGGGAAGCACAGATACGCAGTATTTT.

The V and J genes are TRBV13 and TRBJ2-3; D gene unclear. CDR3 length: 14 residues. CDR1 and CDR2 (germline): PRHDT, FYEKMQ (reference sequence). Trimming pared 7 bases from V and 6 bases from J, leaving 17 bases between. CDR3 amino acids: CASTRLGFGDTQYF. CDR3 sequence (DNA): TGTGCCAGCACCCGGTTGGGATTTGGGGATACGCAGTATTTT.

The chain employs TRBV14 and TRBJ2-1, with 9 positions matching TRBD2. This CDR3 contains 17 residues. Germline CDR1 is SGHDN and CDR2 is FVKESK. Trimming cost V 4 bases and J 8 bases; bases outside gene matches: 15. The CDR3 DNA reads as TGTGCCAGCAGCCGAACGGGACTAGCTGACACGATCGATGAGCAGTTCTTC. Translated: CASSRTGLADTIDEQFF.

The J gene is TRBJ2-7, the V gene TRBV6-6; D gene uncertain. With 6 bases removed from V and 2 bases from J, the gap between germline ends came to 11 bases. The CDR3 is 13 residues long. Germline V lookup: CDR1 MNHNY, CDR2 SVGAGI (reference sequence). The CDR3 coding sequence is TGTGCCAGCAGAGGGATGCAGCCCTACGAGCAGTACTTC. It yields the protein CASRGMQPYEQYF.

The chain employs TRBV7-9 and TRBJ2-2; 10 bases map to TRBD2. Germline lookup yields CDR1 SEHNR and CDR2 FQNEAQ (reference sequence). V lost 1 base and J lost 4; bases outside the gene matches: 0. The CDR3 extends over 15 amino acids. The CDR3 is CASSLGTSGTGELFF. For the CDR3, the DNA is TGTGCCAGCAGCTTAGGGACTAGCGGCACCGGGGAGCTGTTTTTT. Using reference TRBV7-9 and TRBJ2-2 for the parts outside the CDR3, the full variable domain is DTGVSQNPRHKITKRGQNVTFRCDPISEHNRLYWYRQTLGQGPEFLTYFQNEAQLEKSRLLSDRFSAERPKGSFSTLEIQRTEQGDSAMYLCASSLGTSGTGELFFGEGSRLTVL.

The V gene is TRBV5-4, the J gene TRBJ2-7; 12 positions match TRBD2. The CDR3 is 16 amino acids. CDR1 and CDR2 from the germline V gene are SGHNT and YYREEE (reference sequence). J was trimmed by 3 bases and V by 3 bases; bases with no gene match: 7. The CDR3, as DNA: TGTGCCAGCAGCTCTCGGCGGACTAGCGGGAACTACGAGCAGTACTTC. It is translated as CASSSRRTSGNYEQYF.